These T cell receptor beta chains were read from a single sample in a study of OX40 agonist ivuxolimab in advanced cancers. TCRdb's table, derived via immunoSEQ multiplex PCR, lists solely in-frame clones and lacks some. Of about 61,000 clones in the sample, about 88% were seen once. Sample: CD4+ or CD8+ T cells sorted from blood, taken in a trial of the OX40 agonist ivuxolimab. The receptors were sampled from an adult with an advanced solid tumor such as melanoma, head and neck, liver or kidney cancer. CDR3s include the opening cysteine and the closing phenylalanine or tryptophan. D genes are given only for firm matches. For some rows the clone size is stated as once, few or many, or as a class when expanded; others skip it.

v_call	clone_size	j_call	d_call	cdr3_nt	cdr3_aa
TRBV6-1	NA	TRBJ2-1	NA	TGTGCCAGCAGTGAGGAGTACTACTCCTACAATGAGCAGTTCTTC	CASSEEYYSYNEQFF
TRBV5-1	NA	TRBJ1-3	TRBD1	TGCGCCAGCAGCTTGGTTGGCTTGGGGACAGGGTCTTACGGAAACACCATATATTTT	CASSLVGLGTGSYGNTIYF
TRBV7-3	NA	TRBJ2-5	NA	TGTGCCAGCAGCTTAAGTGGAGGACTATGGGGAGAGACCCAGTACTTC	CASSLSGGLWGETQYF
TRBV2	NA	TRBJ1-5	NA	TGTGCCAGCAGTGAACCAACAGGGTCCCGTCAGCCCCAGCATTTT	CASSEPTGSRQPQHF
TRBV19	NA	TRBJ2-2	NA	TGTGCCAGTAGGCCCGATCGACTTACGAACACCGGGGAGCTGTTTTTT	CASRPDRLTNTGELFF
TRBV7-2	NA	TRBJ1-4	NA	TGTGCCAGCAGCTTAGGTTCGGGGGGCGGGGAAAAACTGTTTTTT	CASSLGSGGGEKLFF
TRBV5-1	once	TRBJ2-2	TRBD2	TGCGCCAGCAGCCCGCGGGAGGGTGGCACCGGGGAGCTGTTTTTT	CASSPREGGTGELFF
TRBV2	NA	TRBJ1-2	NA	TGTGCCAGCAGTGAAGAGCCAGACTATGGCTACACCTTC	CASSEEPDYGYTF
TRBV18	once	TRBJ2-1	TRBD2	TGTGCCAGCTCACCATCCCGGGGACTAGCGGGGGGGAGCTCCTACAATGAGCAGTTCTTC	CASSPSRGLAGGSSYNEQFF
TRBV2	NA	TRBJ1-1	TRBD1	TGTGCCAGCAATCTACAGGGGGGCGTCGGTCCCCTTGAAGCTTTCTTT	CASNLQGGVGPLEAFF
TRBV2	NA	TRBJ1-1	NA	TGTGCCAGCAGTGAAGGGACGGGAGTTGAAGCTTTCTTT	CASSEGTGVEAFF
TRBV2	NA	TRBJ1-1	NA	TGTGCCAGCAGTGGGAGTTGGTTTGGAAACACTGAAGCTTTCTTT	CASSGSWFGNTEAFF
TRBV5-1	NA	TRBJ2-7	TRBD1	TGCGCCAGCAGCGAATCGGGACAGGGGTACGAGCAGTACTTC	CASSESGQGYEQYF
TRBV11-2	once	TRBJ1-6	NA	TGTGCCAGCAGCTTAGCATCTCCAGCTAATTCACCCCTCCACTTT	CASSLASPANSPLHF
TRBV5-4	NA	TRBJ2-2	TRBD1	TGTGCCAGCAGAACCGGGACAGGGGTCACCGGGGAGCTGTTTTTT	CASRTGTGVTGELFF
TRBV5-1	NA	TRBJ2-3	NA	TGCGCCAGCAGCTTCGGGTCACGGGGCACAGATACGCAGTATTTT	CASSFGSRGTDTQYF
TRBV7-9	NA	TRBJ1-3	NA	TGTGCCAGCAGCTTTAGCACAGCTGGAAACACCATATATTTT	CASSFSTAGNTIYF
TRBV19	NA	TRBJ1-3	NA	TGTGCCAGTCAAAACCTACGTGGGAAGAGGCCCTCTGGAAACACCATATATTTT	CASQNLRGKRPSGNTIYF
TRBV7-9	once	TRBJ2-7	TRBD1	TGTGCCAGCAGCCGGACAGGGGGTGTATACGAGCAGTACTTC	CASSRTGGVYEQYF
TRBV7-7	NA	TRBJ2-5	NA	TGTGCCAGCAGCTTAGACGTCCAGGCCCGGACCCAGTACTTC	CASSLDVQARTQYF
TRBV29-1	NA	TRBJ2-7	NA	TGCAGCGTTGAGGGTCGGAGCCAGGTGAACGAGCAGTACTTC	CSVEGRSQVNEQYF
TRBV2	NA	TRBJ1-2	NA	TGTGCCAGCAGTGAAGCGCTTCGGGGGGGTGGGGGCTACACCTTC	CASSEALRGGGGYTF
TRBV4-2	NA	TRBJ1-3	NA	TGTGCCAGCAGCCGCAGATCTGGACTCCGGGTGGTAAACACCATATATTTT	CASSRRSGLRVVNTIYF